Here is one T cell receptor beta chain with its context. The V gene lost 5 bases and the J gene lost 0 bases, with 10 bases spanning the gap. Germline CDR1 reads MGHDK; CDR2 reads SYGVNS. The CDR3 is 14 residues long. Cohort 3 recovery required two negative PCRs, clearance, or symptom resolution. The source of the sample is a study of blood T cell repertoires in COVID-19. Across the study: Spain, Italy and the United States supplied samples that represented acute and convalescent COVID-19. T cells, B-cell-depleted T cells, or PBMCs provided the cDNA or gDNA that served as material.

In the original processing: Cell counts per sample came from amplifying reference gene primers. Produced via immunoSEQ multiplex PCR; TCRdb's table is partial and in-frame only. The V and J calls and clone size were taken over from that table, and D and trimming were inferred from the DNA. There are some 250,000 clones in the sample; around 89% occur only once, and 8% to 10% lies in the top ten. This clonotype was obtained from a man in his forties who had recovered from COVID-19. The sequencing sample was made of PBMCs or T cells enriched from blood (not recorded which). The V call is TRBV25-1, the J call TRBJ1-1; no clear D gene. The CDR3 region is CASSKRSMNTEAFF. The CDR3 region has the DNA TGTGCCAGCAGTAAGCGTTCTATGAACACTGAAGCTTTCTTT.